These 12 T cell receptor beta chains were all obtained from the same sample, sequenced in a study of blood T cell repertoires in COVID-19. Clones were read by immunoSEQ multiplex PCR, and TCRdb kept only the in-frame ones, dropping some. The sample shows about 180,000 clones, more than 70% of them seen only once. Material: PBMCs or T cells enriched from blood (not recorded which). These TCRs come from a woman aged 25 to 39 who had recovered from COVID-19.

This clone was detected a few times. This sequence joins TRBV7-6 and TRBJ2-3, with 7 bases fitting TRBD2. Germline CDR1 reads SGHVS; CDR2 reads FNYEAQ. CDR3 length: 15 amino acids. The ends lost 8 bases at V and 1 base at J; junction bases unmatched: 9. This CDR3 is CASGRWAGGTDTQYF. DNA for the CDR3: TGTGCCAGCGGTAGATGGGCGGGAGGCACAGATACGCAGTATTTT.

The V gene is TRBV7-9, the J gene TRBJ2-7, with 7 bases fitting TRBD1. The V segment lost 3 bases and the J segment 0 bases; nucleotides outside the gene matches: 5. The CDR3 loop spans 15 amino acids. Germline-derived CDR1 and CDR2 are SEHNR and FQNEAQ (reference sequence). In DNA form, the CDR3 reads TGTGCCAGCAGCTTTTTCCGGGACAGCTCCTACGAGCAGTACTTC. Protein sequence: CASSFFRDSSYEQYF.

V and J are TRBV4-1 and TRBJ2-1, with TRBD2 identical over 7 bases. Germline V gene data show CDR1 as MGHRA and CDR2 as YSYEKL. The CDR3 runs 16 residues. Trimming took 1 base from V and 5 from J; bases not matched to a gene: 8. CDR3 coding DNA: TGCGCCAGCAGCCAAGGGTCTCTAGCGGCAGACAATGAGCAGTTCTTC. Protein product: CASSQGSLAADNEQFF.

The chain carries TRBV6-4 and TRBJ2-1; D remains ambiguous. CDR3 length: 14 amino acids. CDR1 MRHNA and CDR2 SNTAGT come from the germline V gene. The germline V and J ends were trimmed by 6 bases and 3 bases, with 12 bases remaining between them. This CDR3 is CASSPGSDYNEQFF. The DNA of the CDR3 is TGTGCCAGCAGCCCGGGTAGTGACTACAATGAGCAGTTCTTC.

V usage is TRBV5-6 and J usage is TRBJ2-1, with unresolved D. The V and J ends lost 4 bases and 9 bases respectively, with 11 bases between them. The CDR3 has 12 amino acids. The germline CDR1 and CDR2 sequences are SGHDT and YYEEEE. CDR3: CASSLRSSEQFF. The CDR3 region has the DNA TGTGCCAGCAGCCTCCGGTCGAGTGAGCAGTTCTTC.

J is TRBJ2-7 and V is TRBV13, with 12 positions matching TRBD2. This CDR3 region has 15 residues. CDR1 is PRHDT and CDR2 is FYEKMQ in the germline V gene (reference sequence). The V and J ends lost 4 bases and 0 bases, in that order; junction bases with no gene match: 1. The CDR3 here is CASSSTSGSSYEQYF. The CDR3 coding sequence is TGTGCCAGCAGCTCGACTAGCGGGAGCTCCTACGAGCAGTACTTC.

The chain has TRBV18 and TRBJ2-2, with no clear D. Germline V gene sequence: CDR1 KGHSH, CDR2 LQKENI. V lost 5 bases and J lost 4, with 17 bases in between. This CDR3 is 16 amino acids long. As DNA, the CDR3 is TGTGCCAGCTCATCCCGGGTTCCTACGGCCACCGGGGAGCTGTTTTTT. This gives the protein CASSSRVPTATGELFF. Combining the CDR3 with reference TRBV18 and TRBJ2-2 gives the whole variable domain NAGVMQNPRHLVRRRGQEARLRCSPMKGHSHVYWYRQLPEEGLKFMVYLQKENIIDESGMPKERFSAEFPKEGPSILRIQQVVRGDSAAYFCASSSRVPTATGELFFGEGSRLTVL.

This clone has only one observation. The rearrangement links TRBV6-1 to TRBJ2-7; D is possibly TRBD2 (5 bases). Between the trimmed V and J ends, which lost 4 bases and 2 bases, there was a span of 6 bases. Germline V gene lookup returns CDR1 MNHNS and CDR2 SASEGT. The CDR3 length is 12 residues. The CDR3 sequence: CASSASPYEQYF. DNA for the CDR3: TGTGCCAGCAGTGCTAGCCCCTACGAGCAGTACTTC.

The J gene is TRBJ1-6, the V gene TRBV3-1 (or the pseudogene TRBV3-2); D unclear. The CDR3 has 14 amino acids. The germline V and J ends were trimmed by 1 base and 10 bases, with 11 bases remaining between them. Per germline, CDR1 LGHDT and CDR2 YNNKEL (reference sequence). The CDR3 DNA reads TGTGCCAGCAGCCAAGGAGGAGTAAACTCACCCCTCCACTTT. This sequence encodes CASSQGGVNSPLHF.

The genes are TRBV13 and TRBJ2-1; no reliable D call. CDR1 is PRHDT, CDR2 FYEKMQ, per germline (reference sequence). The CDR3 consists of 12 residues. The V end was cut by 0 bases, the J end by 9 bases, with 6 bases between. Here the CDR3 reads CASSLGNIEQFF. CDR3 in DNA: TGTGCCAGCAGCTTAGGAAACATTGAGCAGTTCTTC.

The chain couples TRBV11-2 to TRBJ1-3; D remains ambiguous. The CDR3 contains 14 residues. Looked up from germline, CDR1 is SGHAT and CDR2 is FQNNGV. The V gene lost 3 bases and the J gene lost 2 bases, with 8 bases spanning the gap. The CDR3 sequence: CASSLGVAGNTIYF. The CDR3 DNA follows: TGTGCCAGCAGCTTGGGAGTAGCTGGAAACACCATATATTTT.

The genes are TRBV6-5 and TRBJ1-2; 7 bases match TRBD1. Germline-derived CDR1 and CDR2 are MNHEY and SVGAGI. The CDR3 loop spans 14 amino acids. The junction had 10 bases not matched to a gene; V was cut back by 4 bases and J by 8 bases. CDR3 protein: CASSSLQRQGGYTF. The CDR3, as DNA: TGTGCCAGCAGTTCTTTACAACGACAGGGAGGCTACACCTTC.